This note documents a single T cell receptor (beta chain) sequence. Germline loops: CDR1 SGHAT, CDR2 FQNNGV. The V and J ends lost 2 bases and 2 bases respectively, with 15 bases between them. The CDR3 is 17 amino acids. Original analysis: Estimates of nucleated cell counts were drawn from the amplification of reference gene primers. Method: immunoSEQ multiplex PCR; TCRdb's copy keeps in-frame clones and lacks some. Clone size and the V and J calls come from that table; the DNA yielded D and trimming. Counted here are approximately 160,000 clones, 80% to 90% occurring once; the ten biggest clones make up under 4.5%. This record belongs to a study of blood T cell repertoires in COVID-19. Study information: Sites across the United States, Italy and Spain contributed samples from acute and convalescent COVID-19. The analysed material was cDNA or gDNA that came from T cells, B-cell-depleted T cells, or PBMCs.

The receptor comes from a woman aged 70-85 years with acute or convalescent COVID-19. This chain links TRBV11-2 with TRBJ2-2, with D tentatively TRBD2 (5 bases). Sequencing used peripheral blood. CDR3 amino acids: CASSLTPGYSNTGELFF. The CDR3 DNA sequence: TGTGCCAGCAGCTTAACCCCGGGGTACTCTAACACCGGGGAGCTGTTTTTT. Complete variable domain (other parts from reference TRBV11-2 and TRBJ2-2): EAGVAQSPRYKIIEKRQSVAFWCNPISGHATLYWYQQILGQGPKLLIQFQNNGVVDDSQLPKDRFSAERLKGVDSTLKIQPAKLEDSAVYLCASSLTPGYSNTGELFFGEGSRLTVL.